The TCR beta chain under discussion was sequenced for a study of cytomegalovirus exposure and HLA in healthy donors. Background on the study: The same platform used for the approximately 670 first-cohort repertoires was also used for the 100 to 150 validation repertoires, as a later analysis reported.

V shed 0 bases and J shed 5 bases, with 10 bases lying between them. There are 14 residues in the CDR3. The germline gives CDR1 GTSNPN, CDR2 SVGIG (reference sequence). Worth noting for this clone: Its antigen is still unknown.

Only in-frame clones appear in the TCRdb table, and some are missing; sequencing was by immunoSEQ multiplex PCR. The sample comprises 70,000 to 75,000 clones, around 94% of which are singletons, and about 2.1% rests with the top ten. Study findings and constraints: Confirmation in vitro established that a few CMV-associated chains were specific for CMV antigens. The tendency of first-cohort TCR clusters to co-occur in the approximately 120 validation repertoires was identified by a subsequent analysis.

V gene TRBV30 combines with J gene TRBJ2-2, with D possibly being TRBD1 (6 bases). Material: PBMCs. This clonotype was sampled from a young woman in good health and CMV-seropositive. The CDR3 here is CAWSVVRGTGELFF. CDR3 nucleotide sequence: TGTGCCTGGAGTGTTGTCAGGGGAACCGGGGAGCTGTTTTTT.